This T cell receptor (beta chain) was profiled in a study of long-term antiretroviral therapy in people with HIV. The immunoSEQ assay was v3.0, run at survey level. Produced via immunoSEQ multiplex PCR; TCRdb's table is partial and in-frame only. The data contain roughly 10,000 clones, about four fifths of them singletons. Turning to this clone: The antigen is not known.

Overall study results and limits: Clonal populations expanded prior to ART predominated within the repertoire at all time points.

The sequencing here drew on unsorted PBMCs, taken 1.2 years after starting antiretroviral therapy. This clonotype was sampled from a man aged 35-49 years with HIV.

The CDR3 DNA reads TGCGCCAGCAGCCAAGACCCAGGGGGCAGATACGAGCAGTACTTC. It codes for CASSQDPGGRYEQYF. The genes are TRBV4-1 and TRBJ2-7; TRBD1 aligns across 8 bases. Trimming at V came to 0 bases and at J to 4 bases, leaving 5 bases not matched to a gene. CDR1 and CDR2 (germline): MGHRA, YSYEKL. CDR3 length equals 15 residues.